This T cell receptor (beta chain) was recorded in a study of breast tumors, draining lymph nodes, adjacent tissues. Study-level results: Luminal-like breast cancer showed significantly greater tumor-nontumor repertoire similarity than basal-like breast cancer did. Tumors had less TCR diversity than lymph nodes, more than nontumor tissue.

In regard to this clonotype: Its antigen is not identified.

The CDR3 contains 13 residues. The V gene's germline CDR1 is SGDLS and CDR2 YYNGEE. V lost 4 bases to trimming and J lost 3 bases, with 10 bases between them. TCRdb fed the multiplex PCR reads into MiXCR, producing one record per CDR3 protein. The sample lists about 150,000 distinct CDR3 sequences, roughly 33% seen once, with around 2.3% in the top ten. The lymph nodes were axillary draining lymph nodes from breast cancer patients. V usage is TRBV9 and J usage is TRBJ1-2, with D possibly being TRBD1 (5 bases). The sequence came from a female donor with breast cancer. Some clones in this sample may be carry-over from other donors' samples. Sequencing was done on a sample of axillary lymph node tissue. The CDR3, as DNA: TGTGCCAGCAGCCGAAGAGGGGACTATGGCTACACCTTC. Translation: CASSRRGDYGYTF.